This T cell receptor (beta chain) was sequenced for a study of identical twins. V shed 4 bases and J shed 2 bases, with 9 bases lying between them. The CDR3 spans 13 residues. Germline CDR1 is SGHRS and CDR2 is YFSETQ. TCRdb re-analysed the 5' RACE reads in MiXCR, keeping a single row per CDR3 protein. The profile shows 350,000 to 450,000 distinct CDR3 sequences, around a sixth of them singletons. This receptor was obtained from a man between 45 and 60 years old in good health. The chain has TRBV5-1 and TRBJ1-2; D possibly corresponds to TRBD1 (5 bases). Sequencing input: naive T cells sorted from blood. The DNA of the CDR3 is TGCGCCAGCAGCGTACGACAGAACTATGGCTACACCTTC. Protein: CASSVRQNYGYTF.